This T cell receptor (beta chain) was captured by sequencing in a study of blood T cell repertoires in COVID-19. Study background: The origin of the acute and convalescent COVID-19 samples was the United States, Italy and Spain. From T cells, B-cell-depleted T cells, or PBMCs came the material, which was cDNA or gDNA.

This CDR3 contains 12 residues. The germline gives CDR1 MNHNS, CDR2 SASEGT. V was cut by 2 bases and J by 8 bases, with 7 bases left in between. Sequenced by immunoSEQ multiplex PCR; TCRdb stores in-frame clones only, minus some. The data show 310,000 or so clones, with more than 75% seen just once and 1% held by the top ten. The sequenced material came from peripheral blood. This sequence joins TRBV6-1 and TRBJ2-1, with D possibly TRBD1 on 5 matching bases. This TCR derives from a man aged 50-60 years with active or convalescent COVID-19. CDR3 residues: CASSEKGYEQFF. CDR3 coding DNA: TGTGCCAGCAGTGAAAAGGGGTATGAGCAGTTCTTC.